Given below is one TCR beta chain in context. In this sample, this clonotype turned up many times. It has no known antigen specificity. There are no base qualities to consult, and no much larger clone falls within one base. The library was obtained by multiplex PCR. The sequencing machine was an Illumina HiSeq 4000. iRepertoire HTBI primers and Arm-PCR amplification of CDR3 regions were used to construct TCR beta libraries. Before sequencing, the PCR products went through gel purification. The published analysis was carried out like this. Gene usage analysis of CDR3 amino acid clonotypes used the approximately 62 TRBV and about 15 TRBJ segments found across samples. Filtered high-quality paired reads were merged into contigs using COPE and FqMerger. BLAST was used to align contigs to IMGT TRBV, TRBD and TRBJ reference genes, and CDR3 was defined according to IMGT. Any clonotype with a frequency above 0.1% was counted as a highly expanded clone. Shannon entropy served as the measure of repertoire diversity, while the Gini coefficient captured V-J evenness. Clonotypes shared by more than one individual were considered public. TCRdb ran its own pipeline on the public reads, namely fastp trimming at Q25 and MiXCR clone calling, and kept in-frame beta chains. Rows merge per CDR3 protein into single entries with the most common DNA and genes. The authors' filters were not applied to this entry. This sample is represented by around 500,000 distinct CDR3 sequences; roughly 14% of them were singletons. Under 10% of the sample lies in the top ten.

This specimen comes from a study of regulatory T cells in long-lasting Graves disease (dated by TCRdb to about 2021). Context from the whole study: In the newly diagnosed Graves' disease group, patients had been taking antithyroid drugs for less than 3 months. This study used TCR sequencing and RNA sequencing of peripheral blood to compare persistent Graves' disease patients against newly diagnosed Graves' disease patients. The study was registered as a clinical trial and conducted in China. A total of about 35 samples underwent TCR sequencing, from 13 patients with persistent Graves' disease and around 20 patients with newly diagnosed Graves' disease.

Measured from the cysteine to the phenylalanine, the CDR3 is 15 residues long. Kept here is only the CDR3 DNA, which spans 45 bases and is read in frame from base 1. Relative to germline, V is missing 5 bases and J is missing 9 bases, with 14 bases of the junction outside any gene match. In the germline V gene (reference sequence), CDR1 corresponds to MNHEY and CDR2 to SMNVEV. The time point label corresponds to: newly diagnosed GD, antithyroid drugs for less than 3 months. For both TCR sequencing and RNA sequencing, RNA was extracted from PBMCs using TRIzol. Graves' disease was diagnosed according to American Thyroid Association guidelines. Recruitment of patients was carried out at an endocrinology department in Xi'an, China. Each patient gave 7 to 9.5 milliliters of peripheral blood, collected in an EDTA anticoagulant tube. PBMCs were isolated by Ficoll Paque Plus density gradient separation without further T cell sorting. An Agilent 2100 Bioanalyzer and agarose gel were used to assess RNA quality, and a NanoDrop 2000 was used to measure RNA concentration.

Overall study results and their limits: The study examined only peripheral blood because the primary lesion, thyroid tissue, could not be accessed. More public clonotypes were shared among persistent patients (2,741) than among newly diagnosed patients (roughly 1,000). Sequencing and analysis were limited to the TCR beta chain. Lower TCR Shannon entropy and fewer highly expanded clones were observed in persistent Graves' disease patients than in newly diagnosed patients, which suggested clonal expansion. TRBV28, TRBJ1-2 and TRBJ2-5 were preferentially used in persistent disease, while TRBV20-1 and TRBJ2-1 were favored in newly diagnosed disease. The small sample size was acknowledged by the authors as a limitation that may reduce accuracy.

This sample also appeared in a second study, on T cells in Graves' hyperthyroidism and ophthalmopathy. Looking at the second paper: Stable Graves' hyperthyroidism was defined as no progression to ophthalmopathy during 18 months of follow-up. Hyperthyroidism patients were newly diagnosed, had a disease duration of under 2 months, and were aged 18 to 65 years. Any patient with an uncontrolled infection, another autoimmune disease, pregnancy or lactation was excluded. Diagnoses were based on clinical symptoms, serum thyroxine and TRAb, thyroid ultrasound and orbital computed tomography. The TCR CDR3 was subjected to a first round of RT-PCR using the HTBI primer set and the Qiagen OneStep RT-PCR kit. Most expanded thyroid clonotypes (frequency above 0.001) were also detected in blood, a finding suggesting that blood repertoires may reflect thyroid immune responses. Ophthalmopathy was separated from stable hyperthyroidism by a 13 V-J signature model, with around 88% sensitivity and 81% to 82% specificity obtained in cross-validation and 80%/75% obtained in testing. In validation, the model predicted progression to ophthalmopathy a median of 6.5 months before onset, with approximately 71% sensitivity and more than 72% specificity. To identify distinguishing TCR V-J signatures, a discovery cohort of 100 or so patients was used, comprising 40 to 45 with Graves' ophthalmopathy and some 60 with stable Graves' hyperthyroidism. Prospective prediction of ophthalmopathy was tested in an independent validation cohort consisting of 18 hyperthyroidism patients and 17 patients who later progressed to ophthalmopathy. For training and testing, the 100 or so patients in the discovery cohort were randomly divided in a 7:3 ratio. The study also compared thyroid tissue and blood T-cell repertoires from five or six Graves' hyperthyroidism patients. After blood sampling, hyperthyroidism patients were treated with methimazole at a starting dose of 30 mg daily, and ophthalmopathy patients were treated with high-dose intravenous methylprednisolone. The libraries were constructed in a second round of multiplex PCR and then size-selected and purified. Libraries were sequenced paired-end with 100 bp reads on an Illumina HiSeq2000. SOAPnuke was used to process the raw data, with reads discarded if the reads contained adapters or uncalled bases, had a mean Phred below 15, or lacked an exact constant-primer or identifier match. High-quality paired reads were merged using COPE v1.2.5, and each unique nucleotide sequence was defined as a clonotype. Clonotypes were aligned to IMGT TRBV, TRBD and TRBJ reference segments using MiTCR v1.1. The analysis included only V-J combinations with a frequency above 0.0001, which together covered approximately 99% of the repertoires. The TCS score was defined as F50 (clonal expansion) divided by E x V (chaos), with BLOSUM62-based TCRdist calculated between CDR3 peptides within each V-J. Welch's t-statistics and random forest reduced fewer than 550 V-J features to 10 to 15, which were used in a naive Bayes classifier (R e1071). Sample size was not statistically predetermined, and investigators were not blinded to group allocation. The paper describes TCR Vbeta CDR3 sequencing of around 140 peripheral blood samples, made up of some 42 ophthalmopathy patients, some 80 hyperthyroidism patients and some 17 progressor patients.

The V gene is TRBV27 and the J gene is TRBJ2-3, with TRBD1 matching 7 junction bases. The receptor was isolated from a man under 40 with Graves disease. Donor details come from another sample of the same person, matched by shared clones. Specimen: peripheral blood mononuclear cells (PBMCs), collected at new diagnosis, from a patient treated with antithyroid drugs. DNA sequence: TGTGCCAGCAGTGGGACATCAGGGGGATTCACGACGCAGTATTTT. Its translation reads: CASSGTSGGFTTQYF.